This record concerns one TCR beta chain sequence. The specificity of this receptor is unknown. The record has no base qualities; no much larger clone is one base away. In total, over 600 healthy bone marrow donors made up the cohort. At the time of sampling, all cohort members were nominally healthy, though unrecorded immune exposures were likely present. The donor tested CMV seronegative, placing the donor among the 352 seronegative members of the cohort. A peripheral blood sample was collected from each donor, and TCR beta sequencing was performed on peripheral blood mononuclear cells. Genomic DNA extraction from the blood cell samples was performed with the Qiagen DNeasy Blood Extraction Kit. The library was obtained by the immunoSEQ multiplex PCR assay. A mixture of 60 forward primers for TCR Vbeta segments and 13 reverse primers for TCR Jbeta segments was used in the multiplex PCR. The CDR3 region of rearranged TCR beta genes was amplified from genomic DNA by a multiplex PCR assay. The amplified TCR beta libraries were sequenced on the Illumina HiSeq System as 87-base-pair reads. The study's own analysis went as follows. A later analysis counted tens of millions of unique TCR beta chains across the 650 to 800 repertoires, and around 9.9 million of these chains were shared by at least two donors. A nearest-neighbor algorithm error-corrected the raw reads and collapsed the reads into unique sequences, merging closely related sequences to remove PCR and sequencing errors. CDR3 sequences were aligned to IMGT reference sequences to assign V, D and J gene segments. Each retained sequence needed at least a six-nucleotide match to both a V gene segment and a J gene segment. A rearrangement was called productive if the CDR3 had no stop codons and remained in frame with V and J, and every other rearrangement was called non-productive. Following IMGT convention, CDR3 was defined as the stretch from the second conserved V-encoded cysteine to the conserved J-encoded phenylalanine. The earlier analysis of roughly 590 of the donors excluded any sequence lacking an unambiguous match to a single V gene segment. An earlier analysis of fewer than 750 of the donors called V segments functional above 56.7% productive rearrangements and segregating when the between-donor standard deviation exceeded 5%. To diagnose cytomegalovirus status from the catalog of TCR beta chain sequences, a statistical classification framework was built. In a later analysis, TCR nucleotide sequences were compared against IMGT/GENE-DB human TR gene sequences so that V and J genes could be assigned. A later analysis assigned CDR3 sequences and most-parsimonious VDJ recombination scenarios with the TCRdist pipeline. In a later analysis, each TCR beta chain was defined by its CDR3 amino acid sequence together with its V-gene family, and reads lacking a unique V-gene family were excluded. As a way to deal with suspected cross-contamination and a sequencing artifact, a later analysis dropped approximately 590 nucleotide sequences that were highly shared and had low generation probability. A later analysis calculated a clonal expansion index for each public chain from normalized within-repertoire ranks of inferred template counts. A later analysis computed generation probabilities with a VDJ recombination model fitted to out-of-frame rearrangements, and checked the results against IGoR. Hypergeometric tests were used in a later analysis to score TCR-TCR, TCR-HLA and TCR-CMV co-occurrence, with a repertoire-size bias correction applied to the TCR pairs. False discovery rates were estimated in a later analysis by permuting HLA or CMV assignments 20 times. In a later analysis, co-occurring TCRs were grouped using DBSCAN, and TCRdist sequence similarity was added for clustering within HLA-allele-positive subsets. Repertoires with fewer than 30,000 or more than 120,000 public chains, plus five repertoires with anomalous nucleotide sharing, were excluded from co-occurrence clustering. What TCRdb holds here is the immuneACCESS table cut down to in-frame rearrangements. Part of the clones is not present; checked against another copy, under half of the missing clones reflect an unresolved V gene, and the others are unexplained. That table supplies the V and J calls and clone size; D and trimming were determined from the DNA. Within this sample are 200,000 to 250,000 clones, with 70% to 80% of them counted one time only. Of the sample, approximately 1.7% falls within the top ten clones.

The data are from a study of cytomegalovirus exposure and HLA in healthy donors (dated by TCRdb to 2016 to 2017). With respect to the entire study: An earlier analysis of some 600 of the donors reported about 280 Gb of sequence data and 95 million to 130 million unique TCR beta sequences obtained from about 170 million T cells. An early release that covered about 600 HLA-typed donors contained approximately 300 gigabases of sequencing data and 70 million to 100 million unique TCR sequences. Among the roughly 430 genotyped donors, more than 70% belonged to the genetic ancestry cluster associated with self-reported Caucasian donors. The study was designed to test whether signatures of past pathogen exposure could be identified by cataloging public T cell receptors. The T cell repertoires of about 700 subjects were profiled by immunosequencing and related to cytomegalovirus serostatus. In addition to the first cohort of 666 subjects, a separate validation cohort of 120 different subjects was used. To predict cytomegalovirus infection status, the study brought together high-throughput TCR immunosequencing, statistical association of individual TCRs with disease status, and machine learning. A later analysis re-examined previously published TCR beta repertoires from several hundred donors and added high-resolution HLA genotyping to investigate patterns of TCR occurrence. Rather than drawing on any new phenotypic data, the later analysis identified candidate immune exposures from TCR beta sequences and the way those sequences occurred across donors. An earlier analysis of 587 of the donors applied high-throughput TCR beta sequencing to assess whether each TCR beta V gene segment acted as functional or pseudogenic. Donor age, sex, ethnicity and CMV serostatus were compiled together with the repertoire data. A later genetic analysis took genome-wide SNP genotypes for about 60% of the roughly 670 donors and used that subset as a discovery cohort. Every discovery cohort repertoire had been produced on one sequencing platform. Both class I and class II loci were covered by HLA typing, at four-digit resolution. Typing coverage differed by locus: A, B, C, DRB1 and DQB1 were typed in about 629-630 donors, DQA1 in 522, DPA1 in some 570, and DPB1 in around 440. Four to six DR-DQ haplotypes were handled as single units for association and clustering, since linkage in the cohort was strong. Across some 400 genotyped donors of the cohort, an average of roughly 230,000 unique TCR beta nucleotide sequences per donor were sequenced, and roughly a sixth of those sequences were non-productive. Beyond this particular receptor, the publication reports: The classifier was reported to diagnose cytomegalovirus status with high specificity and sensitivity in both the original and validation cohorts. A later genetic analysis reported fewer N-insertions in productive TCRs among donors in an Asian-associated ancestry cluster than the approximately 670-donor mean. Because some donors lacked HLA typing at each locus, the association tests relied only on the typed subset. Sequencing depth was assumed to be roughly uniform across donors in the presence/absence analyses, though that assumption may not hold. Only TCR beta chains were sequenced in this cohort, and the absence of alpha or paired-chain data limited detectable features. In vitro tests confirmed that a few of the cytomegalovirus-associated TCR beta chains recognize cytomegalovirus antigens. In a later analysis, the rate of TCR association differed among HLA loci, with DRB1 alleles having the most associated TCRs and HLA-C alleles having the fewest. In a later analysis, around 15,000 TCR beta sequences were associated with specific HLA alleles at a false discovery rate of 0.05. Because counts were too low, about 17 rarely observed V segments, including chromosome 9 orphons, were excluded from the earlier analysis of about 500 of the donors. V-gene and J-gene trimming of TCR beta chains was associated with a missense DCLRE1C variant in a later genetic analysis, and the association was replicated in an independent cohort. Linkage disequilibrium might explain the correlated functional status among segregating V segments, but an unknown experimental factor could not be ruled out. According to a later analysis, most CMV-associated TCR beta chains appeared to be HLA-restricted, and the HLA associations seemed to be driven largely by CMV exposure. In an earlier analysis of under 600 of the donors, most TCR beta V segments were observed in productive rearrangements about 90% or about 30% of the time, broadly matching IMGT annotations. Some IMGT-functional V segments, including TRBV6-2 and TRBV6-3, could not be distinguished by the 87-base-pair reads and were therefore excluded. A further reported finding was that TCR beta sequences accurately predicted the HLA-A and HLA-B alleles for most subjects in the first cohort. The study gave a list of 150 to 200 TCR beta chains associated with cytomegalovirus. The authors suggested that the approach could potentially be extended to other disease states and immunological phenotypes. Immune exposure information for the cohort was limited to CMV serostatus. In a later analysis, several top co-occurrence clusters were reported to appear linked to parvovirus B19, influenza, CMV and Epstein-Barr virus. Assigning TCR associations to individual alleles was difficult when HLA alleles, especially DR and DQ, strongly co-occurred. In a later analysis, HLA-associated TCR beta chains were found to be more clonally expanded and to have lower generation probabilities than equally common non-associated chains. While some public TCRs were present in many individuals, most TCR sequences turned up only very rarely across donors. A group of highly shared sequence variants was considered likely to be a technical artifact of the sequencing pipeline.

The V and J ends are trimmed by 3 bases and 0 bases, leaving 6 bases between them. The CDR3 runs 13 amino acids, cysteine and phenylalanine included. The DNA shown is the 39-base CDR3, in frame from base 1. For CDR1 and CDR2, the germline V gene lists ENHRY and SYGVKD. The material sequenced was PBMCs. The TCR originated in a woman aged 25-40 years in good health and CMV-seronegative. This sequence uses TRBV10-3 and TRBJ2-7; no confident D gene assignment can be made. The base sequence is TGTGCCATCAGTGAAAACTTCTCCTACGAGCAGTACTTC. This gives the protein CAISENFSYEQYF.